This entry describes one TCR beta chain. The antigen remains undetermined. These data are taken from a study of cytomegalovirus exposure and HLA in healthy donors. Study overall: Earlier work reported approximately 110 million unique TCR beta sequences from approximately 180 million T cells. Study conclusions and caveats: Excluded: some indistinguishable V segments such as TRBV6-2 and TRBV6-3.

V lost 6 bases, J lost 1 base, and 12 bases lay in between. CDR1 and CDR2 from the germline V gene are SGHAT and FQNNGV. CDR3 length: 14 residues. PCR primers comprised 60 Vbeta and 13 Jbeta primers. Sequencing used immunoSEQ multiplex PCR; TCRdb keeps in-frame clones, though not all of them. The table lists about 150,000 clones, about 82% of them singletons. This clonotype was sampled from a male donor in good health and CMV-seronegative. This chain uses TRBV11-2 with TRBJ2-5, with D maybe TRBD1 (5 bases). Sequencing was performed on PBMCs. The CDR3 is CASSLGPIQETQYF. For the CDR3, the DNA is TGTGCCAGCAGTTTGGGGCCGATCCAAGAGACCCAGTACTTC.